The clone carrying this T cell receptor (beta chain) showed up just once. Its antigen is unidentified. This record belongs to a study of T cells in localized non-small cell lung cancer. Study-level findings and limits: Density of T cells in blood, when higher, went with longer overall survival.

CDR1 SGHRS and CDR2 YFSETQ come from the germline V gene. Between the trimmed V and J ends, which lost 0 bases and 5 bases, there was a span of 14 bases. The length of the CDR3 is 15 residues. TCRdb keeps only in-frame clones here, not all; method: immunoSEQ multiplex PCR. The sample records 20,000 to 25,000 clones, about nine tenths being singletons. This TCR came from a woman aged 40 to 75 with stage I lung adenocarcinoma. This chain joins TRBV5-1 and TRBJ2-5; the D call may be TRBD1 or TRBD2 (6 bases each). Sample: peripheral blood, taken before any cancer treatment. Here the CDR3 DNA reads TGCGCCAGCAGCTTGGAGGGACTTAGGGGGGAGACCCAGTACTTC. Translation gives CASSLEGLRGETQYF.